This T cell receptor (beta chain) was retrieved from a study of T cells expressing NK-cell markers. General study points: Specificity for HCMV among expanded NKG2C+ T cell clones was not established.

For each CDR3 protein, TCRdb gives one entry from its re-call of the 5' RACE reads, without DNA. This repertoire includes roughly 430,000 distinct CDR3 sequences. This CDR3 region has 15 residues. Germline V gene sequence: CDR1 KGHSH, CDR2 LQKENI. Worth noting for this clonotype: Antigen: not known.

The sample consisted of blood T cells: a sorted CD56 or NKG2C T cell subset, CD4+ or CD8+ T cells, or bulk PBMC T cells (not recorded which). The clonotype originates from a woman between 18 and 70 years old in good health. The rearrangement links TRBV18 to TRBJ2-3; the TCRdb D gene call, TRBD1, has no DNA to confirm it. CDR3 loop: CASSRGQGSTDTQYF.